This entry describes one T cell receptor beta chain. The antigen remains undetermined. The record originates from a study of cytomegalovirus exposure and HLA in healthy donors. PCR primers comprised 60 Vbeta and 13 Jbeta primers. The authors' processing: An analysis performed later counted about 80 million unique TCR beta chains (roughly 11 million of them shared). TCRdb keeps only in-frame clones here, not all; method: immunoSEQ multiplex PCR. V, J and clone size are those of that table, while D and trimming were read from the DNA. The sample holds about 98,000 clones; around 81% are singletons and the top ten take under 4.5%. Germline CDR1 is MNHEY and CDR2 is SVGAGI. V shed 5 bases and J shed 7 bases, with 15 bases lying between them. CDR3 length equals 13 residues. General observations from the study: Cytomegalovirus association was assigned to 170 or so TCR beta chains. Most CMV-associated TCR beta chains appeared HLA-restricted in a later analysis.

Sequencing input: PBMCs. The clonotype was recovered from a female donor in good health and CMV-seropositive. The rearrangement joins TRBV6-5 to TRBJ2-7, with a possible D match to TRBD1 (6 bases). For the CDR3, the DNA is TGTGCCAGCAGTCCTGGGACATCGGGAGAGCAGTACTTC. Its protein is CASSPGTSGEQYF.